This T cell receptor beta chain comes out of a study of beta chain features in type 1 diabetes. Study conclusions and caveats: The VDJ junctions of type 1 diabetes patients carried fewer insertions and more deletions. Among all four CD4+ subsets, Type 1 diabetes patients had TCRB CDR3s that were moderately but significantly shorter.

V was clipped by 4 bases and J by 3 bases; unmatched bases: 3. The CDR3 has 14 residues. In germline, CDR1 is LNHDA, CDR2 SQIVND (reference sequence). This clone was seen ten or more times. What it binds is unknown. The sequenced template was cDNA made from the entire isolated RNA. Libraries were prepared by immunoSEQ multiplex PCR; TCRdb keeps only in-frame clonotypes and omits some of them. The repertoire includes some 360,000 clones, roughly a tenth of them detected once, and 0.45% to 0.65% sits in the top ten. Populations obtained by sorting all exceeded 95% purity. The clonotype was recovered from a man aged 25 to 40 with type 1 diabetes. The V and J genes are TRBV19 and TRBJ2-1; 7 nucleotides line up with TRBD1. What was sequenced was central memory CD4+ T cells from blood. CDR3 sequence (DNA): TGTGCCAGTAGTAGACAGGGTCTCTACAATGAGCAGTTCTTC. Translating gives CASSRQGLYNEQFF. Filled out from reference TRBV19 and TRBJ2-1, the complete variable domain reads DGGITQSPKYLFRKEGQNVTLSCEQNLNHDAMYWYRQDPGQGLRLIYYSQIVNDFQKGDIAEGYSVSREKKESFPLTVTSAQKNPTAFYLCASSRQGLYNEQFFGPGTRLTVL.